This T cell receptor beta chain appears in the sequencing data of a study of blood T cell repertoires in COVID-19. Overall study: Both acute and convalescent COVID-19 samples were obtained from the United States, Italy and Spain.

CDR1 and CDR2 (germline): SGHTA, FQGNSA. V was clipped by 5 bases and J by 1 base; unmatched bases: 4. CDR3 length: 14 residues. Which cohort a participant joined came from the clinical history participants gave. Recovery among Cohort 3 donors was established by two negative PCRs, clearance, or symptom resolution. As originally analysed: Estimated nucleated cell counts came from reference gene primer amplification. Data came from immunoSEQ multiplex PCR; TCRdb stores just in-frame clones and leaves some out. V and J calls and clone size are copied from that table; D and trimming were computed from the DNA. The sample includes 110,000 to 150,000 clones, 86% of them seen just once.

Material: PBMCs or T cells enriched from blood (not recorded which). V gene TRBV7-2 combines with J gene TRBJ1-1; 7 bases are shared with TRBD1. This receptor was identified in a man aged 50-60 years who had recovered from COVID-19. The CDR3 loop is CASSPGQANTEAFF. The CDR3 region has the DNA TGTGCCAGCAGCCCTGGACAGGCGAACACTGAAGCTTTCTTT.